This T cell receptor (beta chain) was recovered during a study of T cells in Graves' hyperthyroidism and ophthalmopathy. For Graves' hyperthyroidism to be stable, ophthalmopathy could not progress within 18 months. Uncontrolled infection, other autoimmune disease, pregnancy or lactation excluded patients. PBMCs were derived from 10 ml fresh peripheral blood. This CDR3 spans 15 amino acids. The ends lost 7 bases at V and 4 bases at J; junction bases unmatched: 6. The germline V gene encodes CDR1 LNHDA and CDR2 SQIVND (reference sequence). This clonotype was seen many times. Its target is not known. Amplified TCR beta CDR3 regions came from RNA transcripts. First-round RT-PCR of the TCR CDR3 relied on the HTBI primer set. TCRdb reprocessed the multiplex PCR reads with MiXCR, giving one entry per CDR3 protein. The sample has more than 300,000 distinct CDR3 sequences, approximately 13% seen once. The study, taken as a whole, reports: Most thyroid clonotypes expanded above 0.001 appeared in blood too.

The clonotype comes from a woman aged 60-75 years with Graves' hyperthyroidism. The rearrangement uses TRBV19 and TRBJ2-1; 11 positions agree with TRBD2. The specimen sequenced was blood. The CDR3 DNA reads as TGTGCCAGTACCAAGACTAGCGGGGTTTACAATGAGCAGTTCTTC. Translation: CASTKTSGVYNEQFF.